What follows is one T cell receptor beta chain and its context. The data are from a study of CD8+ T cells in alopecia areata. Indicated treatment: oral pan-JAK inhibitor, 5-10 mg twice daily. RNA extraction and reverse transcription yielded cDNA as sequencing template. Here immunoSEQ multiplex PCR was the method, and the copy in TCRdb shows in-frame clones only, minus some. This sample has 150,000 to 200,000 clones, with about 60% found just once. CDR1 and CDR2 (germline): SQVTM, ANQGSEA. V shed 6 bases and J shed 7 bases, with 15 bases lying between them. The length of the CDR3 is 12 residues. The chain links TRBV29-1 to TRBJ1-2, with D perhaps TRBD1 (5 bases). The material was CD4+ T cells sorted from blood, obtained at week 24, from a patient treated with tofacitinib. The sequence derives from a human donor with alopecia areata. CDR3 sequence reads: CSVDAGRGGYTF. The CDR3 DNA sequence: TGCAGCGTAGACGCAGGGAGAGGTGGCTACACCTTC.